These 11 T cell receptor beta chains were all obtained from the same sample, sequenced in a study of blood T cell repertoires in COVID-19. Assay used: immunoSEQ multiplex PCR; TCRdb lists only in-frame clones, some missing. The sample yields some 75,000 clones, roughly 84% seen once. The specimen sequenced was peripheral blood. The source of these receptors is a man aged 70 or older with active or convalescent COVID-19.

This clone was recorded a few times. This chain joins TRBV28 and TRBJ1-1; D is uncertain. Germline-derived CDR1 and CDR2 are MDHEN and SYDVKM. This CDR3 has 11 residues. V was pared by 5 bases and J by 8 bases, with 9 bases between. CDR3 bases: TGTGCCAGCAGTAGGGAGGGAGAAGCTTTCTTT. Amino acids: CASSREGEAFF.

This clone has just one count. The J gene is TRBJ1-1, the V gene TRBV5-1; 7 positions match TRBD1. In germline, CDR1 is SGHRS, CDR2 YFSETQ. The V gene end was trimmed by 2 bases and the J gene end by 4 bases; junction bases not matched to a gene: 2. The CDR3 consists of 13 residues. CDR3 bases: TGCGCCAGCAGCTTACAGGGGAGCACTGAAGCTTTCTTT. Translation: CASSLQGSTEAFF.

V gene TRBV9 combines with J gene TRBJ2-5; D is perhaps TRBD2 (6 bases). V lost 4 bases and J 4 bases, leaving 14 bases between the germline ends. CDR1 and CDR2 (germline): SGDLS, YYNGEE. The CDR3 consists of 14 residues. In nucleotides, the CDR3 is TGTGCCAGCAGCACCCCCGGGACTGGAGAGACCCAGTACTTC. This sequence encodes CASSTPGTGETQYF. Together with reference TRBV9 and TRBJ2-5, the CDR3 gives the full variable domain: DSGVTQTPKHLITATGQRVTLRCSPRSGDLSVYWYQQSLDQGLQFLIQYYNGEERAKGNILERFSAQQFPDLHSELNLSSLELGDSALYFCASSTPGTGETQYFGPGTRLLVL.

CDR3 protein: CASSTGDGNQPQHF. In DNA form, the CDR3 reads TGTGCCAGCTCGACAGGGGATGGCAATCAGCCCCAGCATTTT. V is TRBV19 and J is TRBJ1-5; 8 bases align to TRBD1. CDR1 and CDR2 (germline): LNHDA, SQIVND (reference sequence). J was trimmed by 2 bases and V by 9 bases; bases with no gene match: 6. CDR3 length: 14 amino acids.

J is TRBJ2-1 and V is TRBV4-2; D gene unclear. CDR1 and CDR2 (germline): LGHNA, YNFKEQ. This CDR3 region has 15 residues. Trimming removed 0 bases from V and 4 bases from J, with 10 bases in between. CDR3 coding DNA: TGTGCCAGCAGCCAAGATCCCCGAGCTTACAATGAGCAGTTCTTC. It yields the protein CASSQDPRAYNEQFF.

The J gene is TRBJ2-3, the V gene TRBV7-6; a possible D gene is TRBD2 (5 bases). Germline V gene data show CDR1 as SGHVS and CDR2 as FNYEAQ. The CDR3 has 15 amino acids. Between the trimmed V and J ends, which lost 5 bases and 4 bases, there was a span of 16 bases. The CDR3 region is CASSPLMASPDTQYF. The DNA for the CDR3 is TGTGCCAGCAGCCCGCTCATGGCTAGCCCAGATACGCAGTATTTT.

The genes are TRBV11-2 and TRBJ2-1; TRBD2 matches at 11 bases. The CDR3 has 15 amino acids. With 3 bases clipped from V and 4 bases from J, the junction kept 2 bases outside the gene matches. Looked up from germline, CDR1 is SGHAT and CDR2 is FQNNGV. The chain's CDR3 is CASSLGLAVYNEQFF. As DNA, the CDR3 is TGTGCCAGCAGCTTGGGACTAGCGGTTTACAATGAGCAGTTCTTC.

This chain uses TRBV2 with TRBJ2-3, with a weak D call TRBD2 (5 bases). Germline assignment: CDR1 SNHLY and CDR2 FYNNEI. This CDR3 comprises 15 residues. Trimming took 3 bases from V and 8 from J, leaving 18 bases between them. The CDR3 coding sequence is TGTGCCAGCAGTGAGAGGCCTGGGCGGGTAGGTACGCAGTATTTT. Encoded protein: CASSERPGRVGTQYF.

The rearrangement joins TRBV6-5 to TRBJ1-1; perhaps TRBD1 as D (6 bases). The length of the CDR3 is 14 residues. CDR1 is MNHEY, CDR2 SVGAGI, per germline. Deletions cut 6 bases from V and 1 base from J, with 12 bases between. Written as DNA, the CDR3 is TGTGCCAGCAGCTTTCTGACAGGGAACACTGAAGCTTTCTTT. Translated, it gives CASSFLTGNTEAFF.

J is TRBJ2-3 and V is TRBV6-5; a weak D match, TRBD1 (6 bases). The length of the CDR3 is 14 residues. Trimming cost V 5 bases and J 1 base, with 10 bases left between them. CDR1 and CDR2 from the germline V gene are MNHEY and SVGAGI. The CDR3 spells CASSLRQGTDTQYF. CDR3 DNA sequence: TGTGCCAGCAGTCTCCGACAGGGCACAGATACGCAGTATTTT.

The V call is TRBV9, the J call TRBJ2-2; possibly TRBD1 for D (5 bases). Germline V lookup: CDR1 SGDLS, CDR2 YYNGEE. The germline V and J ends were trimmed by 0 bases and 7 bases, with 10 bases remaining between them. This CDR3 has 14 residues. The CDR3, as DNA: TGTGCCAGCAGCGTAGGCCAGGGAATCGGGGAGCTGTTTTTT. This encodes CASSVGQGIGELFF. The variable domain in full, with the rest retrieved from reference TRBV9 and TRBJ2-2, is DSGVTQTPKHLITATGQRVTLRCSPRSGDLSVYWYQQSLDQGLQFLIQYYNGEERAKGNILERFSAQQFPDLHSELNLSSLELGDSALYFCASSVGQGIGELFFGEGSRLTVL.